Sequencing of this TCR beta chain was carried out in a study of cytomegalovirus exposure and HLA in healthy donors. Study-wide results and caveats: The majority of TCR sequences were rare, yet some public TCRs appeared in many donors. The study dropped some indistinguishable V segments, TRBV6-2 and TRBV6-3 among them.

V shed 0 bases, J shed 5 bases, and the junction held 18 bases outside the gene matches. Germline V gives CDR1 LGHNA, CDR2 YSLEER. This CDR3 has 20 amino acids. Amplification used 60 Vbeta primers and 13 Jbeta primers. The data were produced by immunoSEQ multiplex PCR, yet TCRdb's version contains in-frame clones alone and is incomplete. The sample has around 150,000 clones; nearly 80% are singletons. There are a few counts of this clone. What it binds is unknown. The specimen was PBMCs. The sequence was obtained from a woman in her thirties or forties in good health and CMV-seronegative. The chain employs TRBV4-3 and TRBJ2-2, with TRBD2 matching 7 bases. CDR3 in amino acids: CASSQDGQLTWGGRTGELFF. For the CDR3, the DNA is TGCGCCAGCAGCCAAGATGGGCAGCTTACTTGGGGAGGGAGAACCGGGGAGCTGTTTTTT.